This record looks at one T cell receptor beta chain sequence and its context. Its antigen is not known. Construction of the TCRbeta library involved unique molecular identifiers. From the PCR reads, TCRdb called clonotypes with MiXCR, one entry per CDR3 protein. Counted here are 350,000 to 500,000 distinct CDR3 sequences, 43% occurring once; the ten biggest clones make up around a quarter. This sample is drawn from a study of T-cell reconstitution after alpha-beta-depleted transplantation in children. Study-level results: It was newly produced T cells that mostly accounted for T-cell counts and diversity one year after transplant. Recipient T cells and thymic progenitors that survived were the source of the high TCRbeta diversity seen at day 60 in some patients. The study reportedly traced alpha-beta T cells about two months after transplant to several hundred expanded graft clones.

Trimming pared 4 bases from V and 2 bases from J, leaving 8 bases between. Per the germline V gene, CDR1 is SGHDT and CDR2 is YYEEEE. This CDR3 region has 13 residues. The chain has TRBV5-6 and TRBJ2-3; D remains unclear. The TCR was taken from a girl aged 2 to 9 with aplastic anemia, due to receive a stem cell transplant. This specimen consisted of PBMCs, obtained before TCRalphabeta/CD19-depleted stem cell transplant. CDR3 bases: TGTGCCAGCAGCCGCCCTGCCACAGATACGCAGTATTTT. Translated, it gives CASSRPATDTQYF.